The next 10 T cell receptor beta chains were all read from a single sample in a study of CD8 T cells in Susac syndrome. Reverse transcription of about 0.5 to 1 ug RNA was performed with random hexamers. MiXCR, applied by TCRdb to the immunoSEQ multiplex PCR reads, yields one record per CDR3 protein. The repertoire includes 200,000 to 250,000 distinct CDR3 sequences, around 93% of them detected once, and less than 0.075% sits in the top ten. The specimen sequenced was CD4+ T cells from PBMCs. All receptors come from a human donor with multiple sclerosis.

CDR3 protein: CASSEGAGPNYGYTF. CDR3 nucleotides: TGTGCCAGCAGTGAAGGTGCAGGGCCTAACTATGGCTACACCTTC. This rearrangement joins TRBV2 to TRBJ1-2; perhaps TRBD1 as D (5 bases). CDR3 length: 15 residues. V gave up 1 base and J gave up 0 bases, with 9 bases separating them. CDR1 is SNHLY, CDR2 FYNNEI, per germline.

V is TRBV19 and J is TRBJ1-1, with a tentative D call TRBD1 (5 bases). The V end was cut by 3 bases, the J end by 2 bases, with 16 bases between. CDR3 length equals 16 residues. CDR1 LNHDA and CDR2 SQIVND come from the germline V gene (reference sequence). The CDR3 DNA sequence: TGTGCCAGTAGTATTCCGGAGGGGCGTTCAAACACTGAAGCTTTCTTT. This encodes CASSIPEGRSNTEAFF.

J is TRBJ1-1 and V is TRBV5-4, with D possibly being TRBD1 (5 bases). V was clipped by 1 base and J by 1 base, with 11 bases between them. The CDR3 consists of 15 residues. Germline CDR1 is SGHNT and CDR2 is YYREEE (reference sequence). CDR3 sequence: CASSLTRQQNTEAFF. CDR3 nucleotides: TGTGCCAGCAGCTTGACCCGACAGCAGAACACTGAAGCTTTCTTT.

The J gene is TRBJ1-5, the V gene TRBV18; 7 bases fit TRBD1. This CDR3 is built from 14 residues. V trimming: 1 base; J trimming: 7 bases; junction bases outside the gene matches: 4. CDR1 is KGHSH, CDR2 LQKENI, per germline. CDR3 in amino acids: CASSPLDRAQPQHF. The CDR3 bases are TGTGCCAGCTCACCACTCGACAGGGCCCAGCCCCAGCATTTT.

V gene TRBV12-3 or TRBV12-4 combines with J gene TRBJ2-7, with unresolved D. The CDR3 totals 13 residues. Trimming removed 10 bases from V and 2 bases from J, with 15 bases in between. The CDR3 region has the DNA TGTGCCACCCGAAGGACGGGCGCCTACGAGCAGTACTTC. Translating gives CATRRTGAYEQYF.

This chain connects TRBV7-9 to TRBJ1-1; unclear D gene. This CDR3 has 14 residues. Trimming removed 5 bases from V and 0 bases from J, with 10 bases in between. Germline loops: CDR1 SEHNR, CDR2 FQNEAQ (reference sequence). The DNA of the CDR3 is TGTGCCAGCAGCCCCTTGATCATGAACACTGAAGCTTTCTTT. This codes for CASSPLIMNTEAFF.

The V and J genes are TRBV18 and TRBJ2-5, with 9 bases that match TRBD2. Trimming cost V 3 bases and J 5 bases; bases outside gene matches: 7. CDR1 is KGHSH and CDR2 is LQKENI in the germline V gene. The CDR3 contains 15 residues. CDR3: CASSPSGRPGETQYF. The CDR3 bases are TGTGCCAGCTCACCGAGCGGGAGGCCGGGGGAGACCCAGTACTTC.

The chain links TRBV3-1 to TRBJ2-3; D gene uncertain. Between the trimmed V and J ends, which lost 3 bases and 5 bases, there was a span of 15 bases. The CDR3 is 15 amino acids. Germline V lookup: CDR1 LGHDT, CDR2 YNNKEL (reference sequence). The CDR3 DNA reads as TGTGCCAGCAGCCAGAATGTGCTAGGCCAAGATACGCAGTATTTT. This translates into CASSQNVLGQDTQYF.

The table lists this clonotype with a count of one. This chain links TRBV25-1 with TRBJ1-1; 8 bases fit TRBD1. V lost 7 bases to trimming and J lost 0 bases; unmatched junction nucleotides: 4. This CDR3 is 14 amino acids long. From germline, CDR1 is MGHDK and CDR2 SYGVNS. The CDR3, as DNA: TGTGCCAGCAACGCAGGGGGCATGAACACTGAAGCTTTCTTT. Translated, it gives CASNAGGMNTEAFF.

The rearrangement uses TRBV5-4 and TRBJ2-2; D possibly corresponds to TRBD2 (7 bases). Germline assignment: CDR1 SGHNT and CDR2 YYREEE (reference sequence). V lost 0 bases and J lost 4, with 16 bases in between. The CDR3 loop spans 17 amino acids. CDR3 nucleotide sequence: TGTGCCAGCAGCTTGGCCCGTGGGGGGGCAGTCACCGGGGAGCTGTTTTTT. It specifies CASSLARGGAVTGELFF.